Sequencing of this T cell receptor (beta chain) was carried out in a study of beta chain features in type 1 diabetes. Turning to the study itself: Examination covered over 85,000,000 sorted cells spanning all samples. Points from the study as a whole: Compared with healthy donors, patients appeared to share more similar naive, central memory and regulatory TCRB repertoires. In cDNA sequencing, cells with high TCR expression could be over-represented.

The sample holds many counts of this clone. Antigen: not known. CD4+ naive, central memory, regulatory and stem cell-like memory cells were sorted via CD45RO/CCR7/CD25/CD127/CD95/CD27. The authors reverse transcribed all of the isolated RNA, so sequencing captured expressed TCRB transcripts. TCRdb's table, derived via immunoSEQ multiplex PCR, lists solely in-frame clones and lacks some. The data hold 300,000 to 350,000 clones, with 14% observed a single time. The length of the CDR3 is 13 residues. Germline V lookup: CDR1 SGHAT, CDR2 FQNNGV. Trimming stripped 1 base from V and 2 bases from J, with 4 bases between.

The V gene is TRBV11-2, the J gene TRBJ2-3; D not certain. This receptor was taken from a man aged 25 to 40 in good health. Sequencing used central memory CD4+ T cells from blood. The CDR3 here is CASSLASTDTQYF. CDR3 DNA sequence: TGTGCCAGCAGCTTAGCCTCCACAGATACGCAGTATTTT.